This T cell receptor beta chain was sequenced for a study of blood T cell repertoires in COVID-19. Across the whole study: The study drew acute and convalescent COVID-19 samples from the United States, Italy and Spain. Sources were T cells, B-cell-depleted T cells, or PBMCs; the material itself was cDNA or gDNA.

V lost 3 bases to trimming and J lost 8 bases, with 14 bases between them. The germline V gene has CDR1 SGHAT and CDR2 FQNNGV. The CDR3 spans 14 residues. As handled by the study authors: Estimation of nucleated cell counts was performed using reference gene primer amplification. Generated by immunoSEQ multiplex PCR, the TCRdb table keeps only in-frame clones and is missing some. For V, J and clone size, that table is used; D and trimming come from the DNA. The sample yields 150,000 to 200,000 clones, around 84% seen once. Sequenced material: peripheral blood. The origin of this receptor is an elderly woman with acute or convalescent COVID-19. The gene calls are TRBV11-2 and TRBJ2-1; tentative D call: TRBD2 (6 bases). The CDR3 DNA reads as TGTGCCAGCAGCTTGGGACTCCGGGGCGATGAGCAGTTCTTC. The encoded protein is CASSLGLRGDEQFF.